Listed below are T cell receptor beta chains from one sample, sequenced in a study of Ad26.COV2.S vaccination and SARS-CoV-2 variants. Measured with immunoSEQ multiplex PCR; TCRdb has only the in-frame clones, and not every one. The sample holds roughly 180,000 clones, around 88% seen once. The sequencing here drew on peripheral blood, taken after recovery from COVID-19. The receptors originated from a human donor who had recovered from COVID-19. CDR3s include the opening cysteine and the closing phenylalanine or tryptophan. The order of the fields is clone size, V gene, J gene, D gene, CDR3 protein, CDR3 DNA. The D gene is left open where the match is weak. Clone size is stated in some rows and not others, as once, few, many or a class when expanded.

clone_size: .; v_call: TRBV2; j_call: TRBJ2-5; d_call: .; cdr3_aa: CASMGGRQETQYF; cdr3_nt: TGTGCCAGCATGGGTGGGCGGCAAGAGACCCAGTACTTC
clone_size: once; v_call: TRBV12-3/TRBV12-4; j_call: TRBJ2-6; d_call: .; cdr3_aa: CASSLTGANVLTF; cdr3_nt: TGTGCCAGCAGTTTAACTGGGGCCAACGTCCTGACTTTC
clone_size: .; v_call: TRBV30; j_call: TRBJ2-3; d_call: .; cdr3_aa: CAWSPRRLAEDTDTQYF; cdr3_nt: TGTGCCTGGAGTCCAAGACGCCTAGCAGAAGACACAGATACGCAGTATTTT
clone_size: .; v_call: TRBV6-1; j_call: TRBJ2-7; d_call: .; cdr3_aa: CASSWDNYEQYF; cdr3_nt: TGTGCCAGCAGTTGGGACAACTACGAGCAGTACTTC
clone_size: .; v_call: TRBV28; j_call: TRBJ1-5; d_call: .; cdr3_aa: CASSLLLVRNQPQHF; cdr3_nt: TGTGCCAGCAGTCTCCTTCTAGTTAGGAATCAGCCCCAGCATTTT
clone_size: .; v_call: TRBV2; j_call: TRBJ1-1; d_call: TRBD1; cdr3_aa: CASLRGTGYTEAFF; cdr3_nt: TGTGCCAGCCTACGTGGGACAGGGTACACTGAAGCTTTCTTT
clone_size: .; v_call: TRBV10-3; j_call: TRBJ1-1; d_call: .; cdr3_aa: CAIRGGGDTEAFF; cdr3_nt: TGTGCCATCAGGGGGGGAGGGGACACTGAAGCTTTCTTT
clone_size: .; v_call: TRBV7-9; j_call: TRBJ2-3; d_call: .; cdr3_aa: CASSLGRPGADTQYF; cdr3_nt: TGTGCCAGCAGCTTGGGACGTCCGGGGGCAGATACGCAGTATTTT
clone_size: .; v_call: TRBV7-2; j_call: TRBJ2-2; d_call: .; cdr3_aa: CASSLGPANTGELFF; cdr3_nt: TGTGCCAGCAGCTTGGGACCAGCGAACACCGGGGAGCTGTTTTTT
clone_size: .; v_call: TRBV5-8; j_call: TRBJ1-2; d_call: .; cdr3_aa: CASSLWTDLYYGYTF; cdr3_nt: TGTGCCAGCAGCTTATGGACAGATTTATACTATGGCTACACCTTC
clone_size: .; v_call: TRBV5-4; j_call: TRBJ2-7; d_call: TRBD2; cdr3_aa: CASSRASGLNQLYEQYF; cdr3_nt: TGTGCCAGCAGCAGGGCTAGCGGACTTAATCAACTCTACGAGCAGTACTTC
clone_size: .; v_call: TRBV7-8; j_call: TRBJ2-7; d_call: .; cdr3_aa: CASSLERGGSYEQYF; cdr3_nt: TGTGCCAGCAGCTTAGAGCGTGGGGGTTCCTACGAGCAGTACTTC
clone_size: .; v_call: TRBV7-9; j_call: TRBJ2-7; d_call: TRBD2; cdr3_aa: CASSSERERDEQYF; cdr3_nt: TGTGCCAGCAGTTCAGAGCGGGAGCGGGACGAGCAGTACTTC
clone_size: .; v_call: TRBV27; j_call: TRBJ2-1; d_call: TRBD2; cdr3_aa: CASSGTSGWNEQFF; cdr3_nt: TGTGCCAGCAGCGGGACTAGCGGGTGGAATGAGCAGTTCTTC
clone_size: once; v_call: TRBV5-1; j_call: TRBJ1-3; d_call: .; cdr3_aa: CASSLAGSDSGNTIYF; cdr3_nt: TGCGCCAGCAGCTTGGCGGGCTCAGACTCTGGAAACACCATATATTTT
clone_size: .; v_call: TRBV5-4; j_call: TRBJ1-6; d_call: .; cdr3_aa: CASSPTAYNSPLHF; cdr3_nt: TGTGCCAGCAGCCCGACCGCCTATAATTCACCCCTCCACTTT
clone_size: once; v_call: TRBV15; j_call: TRBJ2-5; d_call: TRBD1; cdr3_aa: CATSREFLGGEETQYF; cdr3_nt: TGTGCCACCAGCAGAGAATTCCTAGGGGGCGAAGAGACCCAGTACTTC
clone_size: once; v_call: TRBV27; j_call: TRBJ2-5; d_call: TRBD1; cdr3_aa: CATSPTGVLYAETQYF; cdr3_nt: TGTGCCACCTCCCCCACAGGGGTCCTATACGCAGAGACCCAGTACTTC
clone_size: .; v_call: TRBV11-1; j_call: TRBJ2-2; d_call: TRBD2; cdr3_aa: CASSPRGAGRTGELFF; cdr3_nt: TGTGCCAGCAGCCCAAGAGGAGCGGGACGCACCGGGGAGCTGTTTTTT
clone_size: once; v_call: TRBV13; j_call: TRBJ2-7; d_call: .; cdr3_aa: CATSSVTGFDGEQYF; cdr3_nt: TGTGCCACATCAAGCGTCACAGGGTTTGATGGGGAGCAGTACTTC
clone_size: .; v_call: TRBV7-8; j_call: TRBJ2-3; d_call: TRBD2; cdr3_aa: CASSLLAGDTQYF; cdr3_nt: TGTGCCAGCAGCCTGCTAGCGGGGGATACGCAGTATTTT
clone_size: .; v_call: TRBV27; j_call: TRBJ1-2; d_call: .; cdr3_aa: CASSFGGGYGYTF; cdr3_nt: TGTGCCAGCAGTTTCGGGGGAGGCTATGGCTACACCTTC
clone_size: .; v_call: TRBV7-3; j_call: TRBJ2-7; d_call: TRBD2; cdr3_aa: CASSLGSGLAGGYEQYF; cdr3_nt: TGTGCCAGCAGCTTGGGTTCAGGACTAGCGGGAGGCTACGAGCAGTACTTC
clone_size: .; v_call: TRBV5-4; j_call: TRBJ2-6; d_call: .; cdr3_aa: CASSLIGTGANVLTF; cdr3_nt: TGTGCCAGCAGCTTGATCGGTACTGGGGCCAACGTCCTGACTTTC
clone_size: .; v_call: TRBV6-1; j_call: TRBJ1-2; d_call: .; cdr3_aa: CASSEVIARNYGYTF; cdr3_nt: TGTGCCAGCAGTGAAGTAATAGCCAGGAACTATGGCTACACCTTC
clone_size: .; v_call: TRBV6-6; j_call: TRBJ2-7; d_call: .; cdr3_aa: CASSPPIGEQYF; cdr3_nt: TGTGCCAGCAGCCCCCCGATCGGCGAGCAGTACTTC
clone_size: .; v_call: TRBV18; j_call: TRBJ1-2; d_call: TRBD1; cdr3_aa: CASSPPSGQGAFGYTF; cdr3_nt: TGTGCCAGCTCACCACCCTCGGGACAGGGGGCGTTCGGCTACACCTTC
clone_size: .; v_call: TRBV18; j_call: TRBJ2-7; d_call: TRBD2; cdr3_aa: CASSPDLGLAASYEQYF; cdr3_nt: TGTGCCAGCTCACCCGATTTGGGGCTAGCGGCCTCCTACGAGCAGTACTTC
clone_size: .; v_call: TRBV2; j_call: TRBJ1-4; d_call: .; cdr3_aa: CASSEREGGEKLFF; cdr3_nt: TGTGCCAGCAGTGAAAGGGAGGGGGGTGAAAAACTGTTTTTT